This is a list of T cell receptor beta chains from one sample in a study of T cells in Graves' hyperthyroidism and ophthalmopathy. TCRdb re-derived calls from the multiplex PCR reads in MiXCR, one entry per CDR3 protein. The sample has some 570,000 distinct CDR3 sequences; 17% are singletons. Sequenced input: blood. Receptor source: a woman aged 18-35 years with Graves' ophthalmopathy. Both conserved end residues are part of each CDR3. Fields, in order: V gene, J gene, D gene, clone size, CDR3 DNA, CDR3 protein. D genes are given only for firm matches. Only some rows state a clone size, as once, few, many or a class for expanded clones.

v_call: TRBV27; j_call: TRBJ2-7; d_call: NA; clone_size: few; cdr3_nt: TGTGCCAGCAGTTCCGGACTCACCATGTCCTACGAGCAGTACTTC; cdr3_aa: CASSSGLTMSYEQYF
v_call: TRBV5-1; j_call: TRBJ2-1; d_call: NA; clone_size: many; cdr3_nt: TGCGCCAGCAGCCTTCTCTTTAAGGATGAGCAGTTCTTC; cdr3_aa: CASSLLFKDEQFF
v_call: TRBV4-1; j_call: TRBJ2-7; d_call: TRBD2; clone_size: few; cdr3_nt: TGCGCCAGCAGCCCCCGGGATAGCGGGGGTATATACGAGCAGTACTTC; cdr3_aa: CASSPRDSGGIYEQYF
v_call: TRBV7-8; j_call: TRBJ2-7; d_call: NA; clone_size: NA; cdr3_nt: TGTGCCAGCAGCTACCAGGGGGGAAGCTCCTACGAGCAGTACTTC; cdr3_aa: CASSYQGGSSYEQYF
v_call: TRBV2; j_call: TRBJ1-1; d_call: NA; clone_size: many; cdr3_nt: TGTGCCAGCAGCTTAGGGGACACTGAAGCTTTCTTT; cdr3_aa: CASSLGDTEAFF
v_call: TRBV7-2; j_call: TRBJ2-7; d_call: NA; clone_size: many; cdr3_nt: TGTGCCAGCAGCTCCCGTAGGGGGAACTACGAGCAGTACTTC; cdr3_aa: CASSSRRGNYEQYF
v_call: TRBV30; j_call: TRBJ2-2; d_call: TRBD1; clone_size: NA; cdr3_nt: TGTGCCTGGAGTGTACAGGGGGTGGCCGGGGAGCTGTTTTTT; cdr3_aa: CAWSVQGVAGELFF
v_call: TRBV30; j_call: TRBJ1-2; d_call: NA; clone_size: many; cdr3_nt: TGTGCCTGGATCATAGCCGGGGGTGGAGGCTACACCTTC; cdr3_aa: CAWIIAGGGGYTF
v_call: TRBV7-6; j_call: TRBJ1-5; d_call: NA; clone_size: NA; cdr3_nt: TGTGCCAGCAGTCCCGCCAGGTATAGCAATCAGCCCCAGCATTTT; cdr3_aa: CASSPARYSNQPQHF
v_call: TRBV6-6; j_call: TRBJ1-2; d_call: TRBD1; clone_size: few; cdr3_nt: TGTGCCAGCAGTTACGAGGAGGGACAGAACTATGGCTACACCTTC; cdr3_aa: CASSYEEGQNYGYTF
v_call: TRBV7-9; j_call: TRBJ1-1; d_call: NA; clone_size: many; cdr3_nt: TGTGCCAGCAGCTTAGTAGAGGAATTTGAAGCTTTCTTT; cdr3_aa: CASSLVEEFEAFF
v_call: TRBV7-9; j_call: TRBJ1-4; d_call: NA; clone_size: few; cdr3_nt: TGTGCCAGCAGTCATTACCGGGACGGCGAAAAACTGTTTTTT; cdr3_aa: CASSHYRDGEKLFF
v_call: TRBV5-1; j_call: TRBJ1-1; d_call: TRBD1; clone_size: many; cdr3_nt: TGCGCCAGCAGCACCGGGACAGGGGGCATGGACACTGAAGCTTTCTTT; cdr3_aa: CASSTGTGGMDTEAFF
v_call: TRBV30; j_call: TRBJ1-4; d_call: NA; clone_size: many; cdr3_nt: TGTGCACGGGGGAATCGAGGGGAAAAACTGTTTTTT; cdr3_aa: CARGNRGEKLFF
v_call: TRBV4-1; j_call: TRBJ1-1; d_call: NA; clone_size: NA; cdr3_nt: TGCGCCAGCAGCCCCGAACCTGGGAGGACTGAAGCTTTCTTT; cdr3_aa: CASSPEPGRTEAFF
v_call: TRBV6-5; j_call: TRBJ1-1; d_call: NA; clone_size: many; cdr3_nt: TGTGCCAGCAGTTACAAAAAGACAGGCGGGTCTGAAGCTTTCTTT; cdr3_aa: CASSYKKTGGSEAFF
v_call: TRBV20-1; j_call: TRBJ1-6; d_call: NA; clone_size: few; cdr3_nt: TGCAGTGCTAGACCTATCATGGGGGTTTCACCCCTCCACTTT; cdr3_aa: CSARPIMGVSPLHF
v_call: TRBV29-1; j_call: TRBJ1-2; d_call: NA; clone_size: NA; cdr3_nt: TGCAGCGTTGAACCCTTGACTAGAGGGGTCTATGGCTACACCTTC; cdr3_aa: CSVEPLTRGVYGYTF
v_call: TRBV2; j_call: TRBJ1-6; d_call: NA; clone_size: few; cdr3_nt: TGTGCCAGCCTTGGAGAGTTGTCGGATAATTCACCCCTCCACTTT; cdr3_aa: CASLGELSDNSPLHF
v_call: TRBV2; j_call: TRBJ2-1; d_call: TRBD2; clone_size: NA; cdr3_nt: TGTGCCAGCAGTGATTCTAGCGGGGGGGCGGATGAGCAGTTCTTC; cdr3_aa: CASSDSSGGADEQFF